This T cell receptor (beta chain) was identified during a study of blood T cell repertoires in COVID-19. About the study: There were acute and convalescent COVID-19 samples, and they came from the United States, Italy and Spain. T cells, B-cell-depleted T cells, or PBMCs provided the cDNA or gDNA that served as material.

V lost 3 bases to trimming and J lost 8 bases; unmatched junction nucleotides: 10. Germline values: CDR1 SGHNT, CDR2 YYREEE (reference sequence). The CDR3 runs 15 residues. In the original workflow: Reference gene primer amplification gave estimated nucleated cell counts. This table comes from immunoSEQ multiplex PCR, and its TCRdb copy is limited to in-frame clones, with some not included. V and J calls and clone size come straight from that table; D and trimming were deduced from the DNA. The sample shows some 130,000 clones, approximately 88% of them seen only once. The clonotype was recovered from a man in his sixties with acute or convalescent COVID-19. Sample: peripheral blood. The chain employs TRBV5-4 and TRBJ1-2, with 10 nucleotides matching TRBD1. CDR3 sequence (DNA): TGTGCCAGCAGCTACCAAGGGACAGGGGCTTTAGGCTACACCTTC. This translates into CASSYQGTGALGYTF.